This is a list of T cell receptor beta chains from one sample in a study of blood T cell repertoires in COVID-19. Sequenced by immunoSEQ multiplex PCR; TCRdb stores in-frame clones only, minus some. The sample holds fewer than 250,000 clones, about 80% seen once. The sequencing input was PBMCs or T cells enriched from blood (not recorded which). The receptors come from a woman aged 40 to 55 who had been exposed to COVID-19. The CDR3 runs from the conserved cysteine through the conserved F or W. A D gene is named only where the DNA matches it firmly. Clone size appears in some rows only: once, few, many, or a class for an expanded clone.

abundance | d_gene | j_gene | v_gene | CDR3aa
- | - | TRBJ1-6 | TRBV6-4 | CASRPPKGRGRNSPLHF
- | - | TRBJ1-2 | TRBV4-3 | CASSQDTYGYTF
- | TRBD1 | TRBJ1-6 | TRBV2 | CASGTGTVNSPLHF
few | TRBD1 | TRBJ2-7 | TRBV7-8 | CASSLGVGQGSYEQYF
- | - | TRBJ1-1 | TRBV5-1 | CASSLDSGDTEAFF
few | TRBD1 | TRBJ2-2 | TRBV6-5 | CASRAGTDTGELFF
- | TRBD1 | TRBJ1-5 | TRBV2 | CASRKTGELEPQHF
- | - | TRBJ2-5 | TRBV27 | CASSYRDLPPRAPTRTQYF
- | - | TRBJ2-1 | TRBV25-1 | CASSRMGSSYNEQFF
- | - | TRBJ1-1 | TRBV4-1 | CASSQRDGENTEAFF
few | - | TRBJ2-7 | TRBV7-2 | CASSLGTTLYEQYF
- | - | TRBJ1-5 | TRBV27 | CASRPGGGGQPQHF
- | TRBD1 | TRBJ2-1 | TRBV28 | CASSPPGGSDEQFF
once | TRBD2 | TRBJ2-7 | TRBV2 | CARSDGGATGLNYEQYF
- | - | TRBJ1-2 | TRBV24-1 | CATSDSYQWSQGYGYTF
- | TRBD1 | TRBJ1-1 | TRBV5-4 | CASSPRTGNTEAFF
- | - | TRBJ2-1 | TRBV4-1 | CASSQDRPSYNEQFF
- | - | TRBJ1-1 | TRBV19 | CASSPYMNTEAFF
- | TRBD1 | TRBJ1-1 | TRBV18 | CASSPNKLPTGANTEAFF
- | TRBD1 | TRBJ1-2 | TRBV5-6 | CASSRDSANYGYTF
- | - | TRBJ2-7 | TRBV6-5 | CASSYSRRQAAYEQYF
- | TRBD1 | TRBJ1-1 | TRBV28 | CASSLPRDRGVEAFF
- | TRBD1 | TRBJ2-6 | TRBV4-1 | CASREDQGVLSRSGANVLTF
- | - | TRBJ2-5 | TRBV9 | CASIPTRGQETQYF
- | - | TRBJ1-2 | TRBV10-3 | CAISLRPAGGDYGYTF
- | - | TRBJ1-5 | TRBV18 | CASSPHFRTAYSNQPQHF
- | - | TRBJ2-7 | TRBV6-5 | CASSPQGLESEQYF
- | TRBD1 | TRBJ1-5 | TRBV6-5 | CASSYLGQPNQPQHF
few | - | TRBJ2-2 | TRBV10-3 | CAISETAGSPTTGELFF
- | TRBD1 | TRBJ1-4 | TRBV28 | CASSLTGGEGGDSEKLFF
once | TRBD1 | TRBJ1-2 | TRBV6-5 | CASSYRRQGLYGYTF
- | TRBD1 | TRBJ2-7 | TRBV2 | CASSLDRGEQYF
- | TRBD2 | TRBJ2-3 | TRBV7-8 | CASSYGTSGGANTQYF
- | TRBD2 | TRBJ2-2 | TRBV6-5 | CASGQRGGSTGELFF
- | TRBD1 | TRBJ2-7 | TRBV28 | CASSSPYTGEYGYEQYF
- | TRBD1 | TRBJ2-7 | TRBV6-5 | CASSPGQGKYEQYF
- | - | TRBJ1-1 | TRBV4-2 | CASSLSGTEAFF
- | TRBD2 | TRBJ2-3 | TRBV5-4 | CASSLGPAGGLTDTQYF
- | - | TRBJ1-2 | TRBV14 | CASSPDSYGYTF
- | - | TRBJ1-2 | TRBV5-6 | CASTVGDYGYTF
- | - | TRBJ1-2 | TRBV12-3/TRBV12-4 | CASRNGGSYGYTF
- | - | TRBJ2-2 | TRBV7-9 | CASSLANGGELFF
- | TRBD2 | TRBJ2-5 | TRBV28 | CASSGTGTSGGTQYF
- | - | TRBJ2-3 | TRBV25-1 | CASNSRYTDTQYF
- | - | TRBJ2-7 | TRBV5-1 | CASGGPGNEQYF
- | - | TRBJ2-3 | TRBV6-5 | CASSNPAKDTQYF
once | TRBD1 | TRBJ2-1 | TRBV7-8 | CASSLATGDNEQFF
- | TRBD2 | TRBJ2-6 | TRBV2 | CASSLLAGDSGANVLTF
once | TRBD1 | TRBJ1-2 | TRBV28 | CASNRQGYYGYTF
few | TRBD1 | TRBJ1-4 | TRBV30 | CAWSEGQGGEKLFF